Presented here are 27 T cell receptor beta chains from one specimen sequenced in a study of T cells in Graves' hyperthyroidism and ophthalmopathy. Amplification yielded TCR beta CDR3 regions, with RNA transcripts as the source. TCR CDR3 regions were first amplified by RT-PCR with HTBI primers. MiXCR, run by TCRdb on the multiplex PCR reads, gives a single entry per CDR3 protein. The data show about 290,000 distinct CDR3 sequences, approximately 15% seen once. Sequenced input: blood. These receptors were collected from a woman in her thirties or forties with Graves' hyperthyroidism.

Only a few counts were recorded for this clonotype. This may arise from a read error, as a much more abundant clone is one base away. The chain employs TRBV12-3 or TRBV12-4 and TRBJ1-6; perhaps TRBD1 as D (6 bases). The CDR3 has 15 residues. The CDR3 coding sequence is TGTACCATTACGACCCTAGGGGGGGGATATTCACCCCTCCACTTT. The encoded protein is CTITTLGGGYSPLHF.

This clonotype was seen repeatedly, ten times or more. V is TRBV12-3 or TRBV12-4 and J is TRBJ2-7; maybe TRBD1 (6 bases). Trimming removed 2 bases from V and 3 bases from J, with 8 bases in between. This CDR3 is built from 13 residues. The CDR3 loop reads CASSLTGIYEQYF. CDR3 coding DNA: TGTGCCAGCAGTTTAACAGGGATCTACGAGCAGTACTTC.

V usage is TRBV25-1 and J usage is TRBJ2-7; unclear D gene. V dropped 3 bases and J dropped 4 bases, with 7 bases sitting between them. In germline, CDR1 is MGHDK, CDR2 SYGVNS. The CDR3 is 12 amino acids. CDR3: CASSDAPYEQYF. CDR3 bases: TGTGCCAGCAGTGACGCGCCATACGAGCAGTACTTC.

This clonotype was seen many times. The chain carries TRBV20-1 and TRBJ2-3; perhaps TRBD2 as D (6 bases). Per the germline V gene, CDR1 is DFQATT and CDR2 is SNEGSKA (reference sequence). CDR3 size: 14 residues. Trimming took 4 bases from V and 3 from J, leaving 14 bases between them. CDR3 region: CSAKDGRRTDTQYF. The CDR3 nucleotides read TGCAGTGCTAAGGACGGGAGAAGGACAGATACGCAGTATTTT.

This clonotype was observed at least ten times. The rearrangement joins TRBV29-1 to TRBJ1-4; D unresolved. In germline, CDR1 is SQVTM, CDR2 ANQGSEA. CDR3 length equals 12 residues. V lost 4 bases and J lost 8, with 11 bases in between. The chain's CDR3 is CSVAGTREKLFF. The DNA for the CDR3 is TGCAGCGTTGCTGGAACCAGGGAAAAACTGTTTTTT.

This clonotype has only a few counts. The V call is TRBV30, the J call TRBJ2-5; no reliable D call. Germline V lookup: CDR1 GTSNPN, CDR2 SVGIG (reference sequence). The CDR3 extends over 13 amino acids. V lost 6 bases, J lost 0 bases, and 11 bases lay in between. CDR3 sequence: CACKTDNQETQYF. CDR3 in DNA: TGTGCCTGTAAGACCGATAACCAAGAGACCCAGTACTTC.

There are a few counts of this clonotype. The chain employs TRBV7-9 and TRBJ2-3; D is unclear. Trimming cost V 5 bases and J 3 bases, with 15 bases left between them. The CDR3 has 15 amino acids. Germline CDR1 SEHNR, CDR2 FQNEAQ (reference sequence). Written as DNA, the CDR3 is TGTGCCAGCAGCGGCGACCTCCACTTAACAGATACGCAGTATTTT. Translating gives CASSGDLHLTDTQYF.

In nucleotides, the CDR3 is TGTGCCAGCAGCTCCTCCCGAGGATTGTATAGCACAGATACGCAGTATTTT. Translation gives CASSSSRGLYSTDTQYF. The chain combines TRBV7-9 with TRBJ2-3; D uncertain. In germline, CDR1 is SEHNR, CDR2 FQNEAQ (reference sequence). CDR3 size: 17 residues. The V and J ends lost 4 bases and 0 bases respectively, with 17 bases between them.

This clonotype was detected many times. The genes are TRBV30 and TRBJ2-7; D ambiguous. The CDR3 has 10 residues. Trimming cost V 5 bases and J 3 bases, with 5 bases left between them. In germline, CDR1 is GTSNPN, CDR2 SVGIG (reference sequence). CDR3 coding DNA: TGTGCCTGGCCGAACTACGAGCAGTACTTC. Protein: CAWPNYEQYF.

This clonotype was observed many times. The chain combines TRBV11-3 with TRBJ2-3; no definite D call. V was clipped by 3 bases and J by 5 bases, with 12 bases between them. In germline, CDR1 is SGHNT, CDR2 YENEEA. This CDR3 has 14 amino acids. Written as DNA, the CDR3 is TGTGCCAGCAGCTTTGGGCCGCTTGGAGATACGCAGTATTTT. The encoded protein is CASSFGPLGDTQYF.

This clonotype turned up a few times. The rearrangement uses TRBV18 and TRBJ2-5, with 7 bases aligning to TRBD1. The CDR3 is 15 residues long. The ends lost 2 bases at V and 1 base at J; junction bases unmatched: 4. Germline CDR1 and CDR2: KGHSH and LQKENI. This CDR3 reads CASSPNGDSQETQYF. The CDR3 nucleotides read TGTGCCAGCTCACCAAATGGGGACAGCCAAGAGACCCAGTACTTC.

The sample holds a few counts of this clonotype. The chain couples TRBV28 to TRBJ1-4; D is ambiguous. The CDR3 spans 14 residues. The germline V gene encodes CDR1 MDHEN and CDR2 SYDVKM. Trimming took off 6 bases at V and 3 bases at J, with 11 bases between the two ends. Written as DNA, the CDR3 is TGTGCCAGCAGGATCGGAAACCCTAATGAAAAACTGTTTTTT. Translated: CASRIGNPNEKLFF.

This clonotype was picked up many times. The V call is TRBV12-3 or TRBV12-4, the J call TRBJ1-5; D remains ambiguous. The CDR3 length is 13 residues. Trimming took off 2 bases at V and 6 bases at J, with 8 bases between the two ends. The CDR3 coding sequence is TGTGCCAGCAGTTTACAGGTTTCTCAGCCCCAGCATTTT. Translated: CASSLQVSQPQHF.

V usage is TRBV2 and J usage is TRBJ2-7, with unresolved D. Germline CDR1 reads SNHLY; CDR2 reads FYNNEI. The ends were cut back, 3 bases at V and 5 bases at J, with 5 bases in the middle. This CDR3 region has 11 residues. The CDR3: CASSDFHEQYF. In nucleotides, the CDR3 is TGTGCCAGCAGTGATTTCCACGAGCAGTACTTC.

The chain has TRBV28 and TRBJ2-4; D perhaps matches TRBD2 (6 bases). Germline V gene data show CDR1 as MDHEN and CDR2 as SYDVKM. The CDR3 is 14 residues long. Trimming removed 5 bases at V and 0 bases at J, with 8 bases between. CDR3 region: CASSGGLAKNIQYF. The CDR3 DNA reads as TGTGCCAGCAGTGGGGGACTAGCCAAAAACATTCAGTACTTC.

This clonotype was seen ten or more times. J is TRBJ1-1 and V is TRBV12-3 or TRBV12-4, with D unclear. This CDR3 contains 15 residues. The ends were cut back, 3 bases at V and 0 bases at J, with 11 bases in the middle. The CDR3 coding sequence is TGTGCCAGCAGTTTTGAAACATTAGTGAACACTGAAGCTTTCTTT. It translates to CASSFETLVNTEAFF.

Many counts were recorded for this clonotype. The CDR3 sequence: CASSPQGQQYF. In nucleotides, the CDR3 is TGTGCCAGCAGTCCTCAGGGCCAGCAGTACTTC. The rearrangement uses TRBV28 and TRBJ2-7, with D possibly being TRBD1 (5 bases). The CDR3 covers 11 residues. V was shortened by 5 bases and J by 8 bases, with 10 bases between the two germline ends. The germline CDR1 and CDR2 sequences are MDHEN and SYDVKM.

Many counts were recorded for this clonotype. The chain links TRBV7-3 to TRBJ1-1, with 7 positions matching TRBD1. J lost 3 bases, V lost 3 bases, and 4 bases had no gene match. Looked up from germline, CDR1 is SGHTA and CDR2 is FQGTGA. The CDR3 is 14 amino acids. DNA of the CDR3: TGTGCCAGCAGCTTCCAGGGGGGGGACACTGAAGCTTTCTTT. Translating it yields CASSFQGGDTEAFF.

This clonotype was picked up a small number of times. V gene TRBV28 combines with J gene TRBJ2-7, with 10 bases that match TRBD2. The V and J ends lost 5 bases and 1 base, in that order; junction bases with no gene match: 5. The CDR3 loop spans 15 amino acids. Per germline, CDR1 MDHEN and CDR2 SYDVKM. As DNA, the CDR3 is TGTGCCAGCAGTCTAGCGGGAGCCGGGTCCTACGAGCAGTACTTC. Translating it yields CASSLAGAGSYEQYF.

This clonotype was seen many times. V usage is TRBV27 and J usage is TRBJ2-3, with 7 bases matching TRBD2. Looked up from germline, CDR1 is MNHEY and CDR2 is SMNVEV (reference sequence). CDR3 size: 17 residues. The V and J ends lost 2 bases and 2 bases, in that order; junction bases with no gene match: 10. CDR3 nucleotides: TGTGCCAGCAGTTTAAGATCCCTAGCGGAAAACACAGATACGCAGTATTTT. Amino acids: CASSLRSLAENTDTQYF.

This clonotype was seen at least ten times. The gene calls are TRBV5-1 and TRBJ2-3; 9 bases line up with TRBD2. The V gene's germline CDR1 is SGHRS and CDR2 YFSETQ. The CDR3 contains 16 residues. V lost 1 base and J lost 2; bases outside the gene matches: 5. The CDR3 spells CASSLSGRPNTDTQYF. In nucleotides, the CDR3 is TGCGCCAGCAGCTTGAGCGGGAGGCCTAACACAGATACGCAGTATTTT.

This clonotype was counted a few times. A much larger clone lies one base from this, so it may be a read error. This chain uses TRBV28 with TRBJ2-5; D is uncertain. Trimming took off 5 bases at V and 10 bases at J, with 14 bases between the two ends. Germline assignment: CDR1 MDHEN and CDR2 SYDVKM. The CDR3 totals 12 residues. The chain's CDR3 is CASSEWALIQYF. The CDR3 DNA sequence: TGTGCCAGCAGTGAATGGGCCCTGATCCAGTACTTC.

This clonotype occurred many times. The chain recombines TRBV2 with TRBJ2-3, with D possibly being TRBD2 (6 bases). Germline assignment: CDR1 SNHLY and CDR2 FYNNEI. The CDR3 spans 15 residues. Trimming stripped 5 bases from V and 1 base from J, with 13 bases between. CDR3 amino acids: CASSTREIRTDTQYF. The DNA of the CDR3 is TGTGCCAGCAGTACCCGGGAGATACGCACAGATACGCAGTATTTT.

This clonotype occurred many times. V usage is TRBV18 and J usage is TRBJ2-7; D possibly corresponds to TRBD2 (6 bases). V shed 3 bases and J shed 3 bases, with 15 bases lying between them. This CDR3 contains 15 residues. Germline loops: CDR1 KGHSH, CDR2 LQKENI. The DNA for the CDR3 is TGTGCCAGCTCACCGGGCGGCGGGACGATCTACGAGCAGTACTTC. This gives the protein CASSPGGGTIYEQYF.

This clonotype was seen many times. The chain carries TRBV7-8 and TRBJ2-1, with D possibly TRBD2 on 6 matching bases. CDR1 and CDR2 (germline): SGHVS, FQNEAQ. The V end lost 5 bases, the J end lost 0 bases, and 11 bases lay between the germline ends. The CDR3 is 15 amino acids. In nucleotides, the CDR3 is TGTGCCAGCAGCCTTAGCGGCTACTCCTACAATGAGCAGTTCTTC. Translation gives CASSLSGYSYNEQFF.

In this sample, this clonotype turned up many times. CDR3 residues: CSASPSGTETQYF. CDR3 nucleotide sequence: TGCAGTGCTAGCCCTAGCGGGACGGAGACCCAGTACTTC. The chain uses TRBV20-1 and TRBJ2-5; 9 bases are shared with TRBD2. There are 13 residues in the CDR3. CDR1 is DFQATT and CDR2 is SNEGSKA in the germline V gene (reference sequence). The J segment lost 5 bases and the V segment lost 3 bases, leaving 4 bases of the junction unmatched.

The table lists this clonotype with many counts. This rearrangement joins TRBV7-2 to TRBJ1-6, with 9 nucleotides matching TRBD1. Germline loops: CDR1 SGHTA, CDR2 FQGNSA. The CDR3 totals 16 residues. V was clipped by 5 bases and J by 10 bases; unmatched bases: 12. CDR3 protein: CASSQWSATGGSPLHF. CDR3 DNA: TGTGCCAGCAGCCAGTGGTCGGCGACAGGGGGATCACCCCTCCACTTT.